This TCR beta chain was profiled in a study of Tregs in tolerant kidney transplant recipients. Produced via immunoSEQ multiplex PCR; TCRdb's table is partial and in-frame only. The profile shows approximately 66,000 clones, roughly 85% of them singletons. The sequenced sample was Tregs from blood, obtained before the transplant. This clonotype originated in a human donor who received a combined kidney and bone marrow transplant.

The CDR3 coding sequence is TGCGCCAGCAGCCCATTTCCCCGGGGGCCTTTGCTAGCCAAAAACATTCAGTACTTC. Its translation is CASSPFPRGPLLAKNIQYF. The J gene is TRBJ2-4, the V gene TRBV4-1; the D call may be TRBD1 or TRBD2 (6 bases each). V was clipped by 4 bases and J by 0 bases, with 22 bases between them. Germline V gene data show CDR1 as MGHRA and CDR2 as YSYEKL. The length of the CDR3 is 19 residues.